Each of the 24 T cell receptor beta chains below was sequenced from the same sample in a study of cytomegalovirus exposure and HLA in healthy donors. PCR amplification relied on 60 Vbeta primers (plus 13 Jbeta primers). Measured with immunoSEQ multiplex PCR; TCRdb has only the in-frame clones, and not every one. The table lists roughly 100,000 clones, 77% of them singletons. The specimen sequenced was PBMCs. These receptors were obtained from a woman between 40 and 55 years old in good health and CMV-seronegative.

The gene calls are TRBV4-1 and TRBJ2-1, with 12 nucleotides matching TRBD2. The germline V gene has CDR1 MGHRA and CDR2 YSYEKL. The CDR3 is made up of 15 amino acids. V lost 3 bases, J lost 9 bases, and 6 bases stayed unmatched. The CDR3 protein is CASSQTSGGRGEQFF. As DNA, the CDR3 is TGCGCCAGCAGCCAGACTAGCGGGGGAAGGGGTGAGCAGTTCTTC.

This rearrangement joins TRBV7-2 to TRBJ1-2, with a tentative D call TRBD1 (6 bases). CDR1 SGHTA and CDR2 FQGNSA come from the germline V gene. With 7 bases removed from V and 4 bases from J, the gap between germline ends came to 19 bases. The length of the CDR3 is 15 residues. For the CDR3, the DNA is TGTGCCAGCACCCCAGTGTGGGGACACCTCTATGGCTACACCTTC. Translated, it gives CASTPVWGHLYGYTF.

In nucleotides, the CDR3 is TGCGCCAGCAGCCAAGATCCACTGCTGGGGGCGGGAGAGACCCAGTACTTC. Translating gives CASSQDPLLGAGETQYF. The chain uses TRBV4-1 and TRBJ2-5; D might be TRBD1 (6 bases). The germline V gene has CDR1 MGHRA and CDR2 YSYEKL. Trimming removed 0 bases from V and 4 bases from J, with 18 bases in between. This CDR3 has 17 amino acids.

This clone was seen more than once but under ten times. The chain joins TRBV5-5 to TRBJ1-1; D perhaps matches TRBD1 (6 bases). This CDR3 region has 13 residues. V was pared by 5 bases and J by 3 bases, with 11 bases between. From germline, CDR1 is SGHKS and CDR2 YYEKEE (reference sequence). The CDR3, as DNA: TGTGCCAGCAGGTACCCAGGGGACACTGAAGCTTTCTTT. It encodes CASRYPGDTEAFF.

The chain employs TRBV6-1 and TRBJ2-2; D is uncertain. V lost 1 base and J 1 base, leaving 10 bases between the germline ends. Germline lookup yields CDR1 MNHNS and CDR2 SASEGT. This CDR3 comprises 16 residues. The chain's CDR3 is CASSEDAWRNTGELFF. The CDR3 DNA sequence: TGTGCCAGCAGTGAAGACGCTTGGAGGAACACCGGGGAGCTGTTTTTT.

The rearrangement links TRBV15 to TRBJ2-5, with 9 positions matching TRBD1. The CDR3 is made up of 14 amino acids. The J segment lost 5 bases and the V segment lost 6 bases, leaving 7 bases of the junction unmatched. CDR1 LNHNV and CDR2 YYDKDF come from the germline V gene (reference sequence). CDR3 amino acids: CATRGDRDGETQYF. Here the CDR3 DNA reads TGTGCCACCAGGGGGGACAGGGATGGGGAGACCCAGTACTTC.

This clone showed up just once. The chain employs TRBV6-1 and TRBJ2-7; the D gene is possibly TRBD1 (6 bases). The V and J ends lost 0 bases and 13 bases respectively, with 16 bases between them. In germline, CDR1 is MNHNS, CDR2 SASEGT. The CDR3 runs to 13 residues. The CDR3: CASSEAVSRDTYF. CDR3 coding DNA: TGTGCCAGCAGTGAAGCCGTGAGCCGGGACACTTACTTC.

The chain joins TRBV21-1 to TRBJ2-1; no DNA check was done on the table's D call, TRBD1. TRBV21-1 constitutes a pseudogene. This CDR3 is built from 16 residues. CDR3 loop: CASSDRTGYRDNEQFF. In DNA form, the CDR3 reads TGTGCCAGCAGCGATCGGACAGGGTATAGGGACAATGAGCAGTTCTTC.

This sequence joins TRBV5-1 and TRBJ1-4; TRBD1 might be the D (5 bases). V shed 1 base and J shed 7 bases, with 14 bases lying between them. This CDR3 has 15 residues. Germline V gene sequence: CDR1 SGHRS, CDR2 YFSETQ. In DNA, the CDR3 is TGCGCCAGCAGCTTGATCGGGGGATGGGCTGAAAAACTGTTTTTT. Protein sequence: CASSLIGGWAEKLFF.

The CDR3 spells CASSSPRNTIYF. CDR3 nucleotides: TGTGCCAGCAGCAGCCCGAGAAACACCATATATTTT. This sequence joins TRBV7-9 and TRBJ1-3, with unresolved D. The CDR3 extends over 12 amino acids. The germline gives CDR1 SEHNR, CDR2 FQNEAQ (reference sequence). The V and J ends lost 5 bases and 5 bases respectively, with 7 bases between them.

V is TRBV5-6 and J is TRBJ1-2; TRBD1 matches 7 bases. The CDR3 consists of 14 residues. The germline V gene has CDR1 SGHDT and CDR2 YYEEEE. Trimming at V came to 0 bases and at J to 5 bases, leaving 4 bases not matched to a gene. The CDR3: CASSLEGARYGYTF. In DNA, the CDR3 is TGTGCCAGCAGCTTGGAGGGGGCCCGGTATGGCTACACCTTC.

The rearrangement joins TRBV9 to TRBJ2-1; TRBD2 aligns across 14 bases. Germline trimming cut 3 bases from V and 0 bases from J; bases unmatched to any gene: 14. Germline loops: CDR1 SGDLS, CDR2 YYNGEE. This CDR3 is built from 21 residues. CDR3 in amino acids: CASSALGLAGGLVNSYNEQFF. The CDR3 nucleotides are TGTGCCAGCAGCGCCCTCGGACTAGCGGGGGGATTAGTGAACTCCTACAATGAGCAGTTCTTC. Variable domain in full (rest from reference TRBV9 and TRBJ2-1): DSGVTQTPKHLITATGQRVTLRCSPRSGDLSVYWYQQSLDQGLQFLIQYYNGEERAKGNILERFSAQQFPDLHSELNLSSLELGDSALYFCASSALGLAGGLVNSYNEQFFGPGTRLTVL.

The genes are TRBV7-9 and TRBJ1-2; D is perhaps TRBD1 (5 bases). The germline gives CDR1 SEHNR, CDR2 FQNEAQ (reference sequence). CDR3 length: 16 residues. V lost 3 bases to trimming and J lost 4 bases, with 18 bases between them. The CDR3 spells CASSLGYGARAYGYTF. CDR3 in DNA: TGTGCCAGCAGCTTGGGATATGGGGCCCGAGCCTATGGCTACACCTTC.

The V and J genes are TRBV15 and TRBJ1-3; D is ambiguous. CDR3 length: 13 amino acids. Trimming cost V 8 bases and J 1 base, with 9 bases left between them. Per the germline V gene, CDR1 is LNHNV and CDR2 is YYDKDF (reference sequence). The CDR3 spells CATLRASGNTIYF. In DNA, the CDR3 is TGTGCCACCCTCAGAGCTTCTGGAAACACCATATATTTT. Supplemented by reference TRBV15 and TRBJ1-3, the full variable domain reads DAMVIQNPRYQVTQFGKPVTLSCSQTLNHNVMYWYQQKSSQAPKLLFHYYDKDFNNEADTPDNFQSRRPNTSFCFLDIRSPGLGDTAMYLCATLRASGNTIYFGEGSWLTVV.

CDR3 loop: CASSIRTGVNSNQPQHF. CDR3 nucleotide sequence: TGTGCCAGTAGTATACGGACAGGGGTAAATAGCAATCAGCCCCAGCATTTT. The V call is TRBV19, the J call TRBJ1-5; 9 bases line up with TRBD1. In germline, CDR1 is LNHDA, CDR2 SQIVND (reference sequence). V lost 2 bases, J lost 0 bases, and 5 bases stayed unmatched. The CDR3 contains 17 residues.

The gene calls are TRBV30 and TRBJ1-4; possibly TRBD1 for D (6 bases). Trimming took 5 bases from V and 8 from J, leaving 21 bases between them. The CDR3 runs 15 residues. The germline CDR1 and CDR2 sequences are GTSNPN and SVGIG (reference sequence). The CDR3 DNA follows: TGTGCCTGGGGGTATTTGGGGGACAATGTGGAAAAACTGTTTTTT. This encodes CAWGYLGDNVEKLFF.

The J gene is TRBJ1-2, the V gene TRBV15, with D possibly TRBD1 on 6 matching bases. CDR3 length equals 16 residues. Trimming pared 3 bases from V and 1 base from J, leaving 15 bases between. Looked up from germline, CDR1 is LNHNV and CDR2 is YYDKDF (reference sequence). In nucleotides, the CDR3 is TGTGCCACCAGCAGGGACCTCGGGACACTTAACTATGGCTACACCTTC. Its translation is CATSRDLGTLNYGYTF.

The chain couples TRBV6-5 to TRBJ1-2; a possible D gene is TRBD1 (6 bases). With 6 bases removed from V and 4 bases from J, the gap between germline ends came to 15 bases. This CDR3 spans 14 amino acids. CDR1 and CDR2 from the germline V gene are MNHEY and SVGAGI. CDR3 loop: CASSPGQTIYGYTF. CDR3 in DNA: TGTGCCAGCAGCCCGGGACAAACGATCTATGGCTACACCTTC.

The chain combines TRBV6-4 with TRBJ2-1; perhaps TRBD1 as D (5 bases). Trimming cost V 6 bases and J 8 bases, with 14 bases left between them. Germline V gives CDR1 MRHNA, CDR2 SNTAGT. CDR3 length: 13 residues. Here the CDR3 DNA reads TGTGCCAGCAGCCGGGCTGGGGCCCATGAGCAGTTCTTC. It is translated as CASSRAGAHEQFF.

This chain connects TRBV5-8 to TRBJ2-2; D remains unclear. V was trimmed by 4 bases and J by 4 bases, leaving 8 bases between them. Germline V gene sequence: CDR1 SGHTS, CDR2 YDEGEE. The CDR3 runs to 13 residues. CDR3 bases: TGTGCCAGCAGCGTCCGGAGCACCGGGGAGCTGTTTTTT. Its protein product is CASSVRSTGELFF.

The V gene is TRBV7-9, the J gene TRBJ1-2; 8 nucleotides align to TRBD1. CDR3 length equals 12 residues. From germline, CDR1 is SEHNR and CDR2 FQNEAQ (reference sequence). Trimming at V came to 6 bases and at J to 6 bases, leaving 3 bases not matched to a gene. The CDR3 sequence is CASSPTGDGYTF. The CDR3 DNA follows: TGTGCCAGCAGTCCGACAGGGGATGGCTACACCTTC.

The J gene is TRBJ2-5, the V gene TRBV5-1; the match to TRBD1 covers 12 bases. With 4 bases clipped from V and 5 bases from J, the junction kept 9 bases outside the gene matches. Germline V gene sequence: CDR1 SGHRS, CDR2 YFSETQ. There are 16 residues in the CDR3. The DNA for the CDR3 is TGCGCCAGCAGCGCTACCGGGACAGGGGGCTTGGAGACCCAGTACTTC. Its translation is CASSATGTGGLETQYF.

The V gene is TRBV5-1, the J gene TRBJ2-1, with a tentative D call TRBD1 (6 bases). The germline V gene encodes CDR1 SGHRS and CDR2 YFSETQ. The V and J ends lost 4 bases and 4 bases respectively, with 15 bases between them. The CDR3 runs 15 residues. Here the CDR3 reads CASSQSAGVYNEQFF. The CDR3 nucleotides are TGCGCCAGCAGCCAATCCGCAGGGGTATACAATGAGCAGTTCTTC.

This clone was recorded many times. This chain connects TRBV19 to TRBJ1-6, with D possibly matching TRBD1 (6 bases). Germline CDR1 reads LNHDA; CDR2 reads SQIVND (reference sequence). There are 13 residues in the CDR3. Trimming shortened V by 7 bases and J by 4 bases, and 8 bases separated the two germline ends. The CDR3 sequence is CASKTGYNSPLHF. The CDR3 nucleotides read TGTGCCAGTAAAACAGGGTATAATTCACCCCTCCACTTT.